This T cell receptor beta chain emerged from a study of blood T cell repertoires in COVID-19. Whole-study context: There were acute and convalescent COVID-19 samples, and they came from the United States, Italy and Spain. PBMCs, B-cell-depleted T cells, or T cells were the source of the cDNA or gDNA that made up the material.

Original processing methods: By means of reference gene primer amplification, nucleated cell counts were estimated. Only in-frame clones appear in the TCRdb table, and some are missing; sequencing was by immunoSEQ multiplex PCR. Clone size and the V and J calls come from that table; the DNA yielded D and trimming. The profile shows 210,000 or so clones, 70% to 90% of them singletons. The specimen sequenced was peripheral blood. The TCR comes from a young woman who had recovered from COVID-19.

The CDR3 loop reads CASSLDGWAAFYGYTF. The DNA for the CDR3 is TGTGCCAGCAGCTTGGATGGGTGGGCAGCTTTCTATGGCTACACCTTC. The chain is built from TRBV5-6 and TRBJ1-2; D unclear. Trimming removed 0 bases from V and 4 bases from J, with 16 bases in between. The CDR3 totals 16 residues. The germline V gene encodes CDR1 SGHDT and CDR2 YYEEEE.